This T cell receptor (beta chain) was obtained from a study of shared clonotypes between healthy human individuals. For each subset, genomic DNA was distributed in equal portions over several immunoSEQ plates. The table came from immunoSEQ multiplex PCR; TCRdb's copy has only in-frame clones and leaves some out. The table includes more than 400,000 clones, approximately 78% detected once. Germline loops: CDR1 SQVTM, CDR2 ANQGSEA. Between the trimmed V and J ends, which lost 1 base and 8 bases, there was a span of 11 bases. The CDR3 runs to 12 residues. The healthy adult donors were HIV-negative and reported no recent acute infections or vaccinations. This clone was picked up one time.

The J gene is TRBJ1-2, the V gene TRBV29-1; no definite D call. Sequenced: PBMCs. The clonotype originates from a woman aged 40 to 49 in good health. Some clones in this sample may be carry-over from other donors' samples. CDR3 loop: CSVEAAGVGYTF. The CDR3 DNA reads as TGCAGCGTTGAAGCAGCCGGGGTGGGCTACACCTTC.